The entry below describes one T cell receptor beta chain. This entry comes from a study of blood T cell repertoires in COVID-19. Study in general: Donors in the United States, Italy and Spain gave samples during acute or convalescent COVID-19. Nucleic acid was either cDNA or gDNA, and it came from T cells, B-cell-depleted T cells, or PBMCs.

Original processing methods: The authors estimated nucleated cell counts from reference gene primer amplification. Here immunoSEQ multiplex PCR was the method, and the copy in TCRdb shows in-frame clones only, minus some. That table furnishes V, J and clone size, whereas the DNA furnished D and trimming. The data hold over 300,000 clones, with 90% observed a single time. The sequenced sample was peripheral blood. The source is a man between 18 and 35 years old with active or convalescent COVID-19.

The CDR3 protein is CASSFGGGAGNTIYF. The CDR3 DNA is TGTGCCAGCAGCTTTGGAGGGGGGGCTGGAAACACCATATATTTT. The rearrangement uses TRBV13 and TRBJ1-3; D may be TRBD1 (6 bases). Germline V CDR1 and CDR2: PRHDT, FYEKMQ (reference sequence). The CDR3 is 15 amino acids. Between the trimmed V and J ends, which lost 3 bases and 2 bases, there was a span of 11 bases. The full variable domain, its missing parts supplied by reference TRBV13 and TRBJ1-3, is AAGVIQSPRHLIKEKRETATLKCYPIPRHDTVYWYQQGPGQDPQFLISFYEKMQSDKGSIPDRFSAQQFSDYHSELNMSSLELGDSALYFCASSFGGGAGNTIYFGEGSWLTVV.